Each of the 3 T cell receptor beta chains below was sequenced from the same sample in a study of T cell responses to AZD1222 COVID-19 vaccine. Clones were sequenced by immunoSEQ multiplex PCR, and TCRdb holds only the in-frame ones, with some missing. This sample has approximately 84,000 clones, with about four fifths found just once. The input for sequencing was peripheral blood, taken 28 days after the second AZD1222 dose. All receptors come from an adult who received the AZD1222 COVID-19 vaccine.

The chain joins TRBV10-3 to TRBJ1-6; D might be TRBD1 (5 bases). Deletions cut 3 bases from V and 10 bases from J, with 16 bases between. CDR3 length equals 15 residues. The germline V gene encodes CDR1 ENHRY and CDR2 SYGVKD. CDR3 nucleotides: TGTGCCATCAGTGACTTTGCCCAGGGCGGCTCACCCCTCCACTTT. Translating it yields CAISDFAQGGSPLHF.

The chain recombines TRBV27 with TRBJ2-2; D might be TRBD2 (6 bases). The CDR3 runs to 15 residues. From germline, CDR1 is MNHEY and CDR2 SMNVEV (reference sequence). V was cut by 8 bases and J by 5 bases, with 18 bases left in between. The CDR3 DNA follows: TGTGCCAGCCAACTTACTAGCCGGAATACCGGGGAGCTGTTTTTT. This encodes CASQLTSRNTGELFF.

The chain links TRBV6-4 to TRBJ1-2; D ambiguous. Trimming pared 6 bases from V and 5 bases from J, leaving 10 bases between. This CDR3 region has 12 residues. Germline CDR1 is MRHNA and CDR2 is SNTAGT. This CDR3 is CASREVVYGYTF. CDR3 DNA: TGTGCCAGCAGGGAAGTAGTATATGGCTACACCTTC.